These T cell receptor beta chains were read from a single sample in a study of post-analysis software for immune sequencing data. TCRdb fed the PCR reads into MiXCR, producing one record per CDR3 protein. The table lists approximately 570,000 distinct CDR3 sequences, 44% of them singletons. The sample taken for sequencing was blood. These receptors all come from a girl aged 10 to 17 with multiple sclerosis. Both conserved end residues are part of each CDR3. A D gene is named only where the DNA matches it firmly. Part of the rows lack a size; the others show once, few, many or a class for expanded clones.

TGTGCCAGCAGCTTCTCGTCCTGGGCTAGCGGGGGGGAGCAGTTCTTC CASSFSSWASGGEQFF TRBV7-9 16 TRBJ2-1 TRBD2 NA
TGCGCCATCAGTGAGGAGAATGAGCAGTTCTTC CAISEENEQFF TRBV10-3 11 TRBJ2-1 NA NA
TGCAGTGCTAGATTCGTCTCCCTCCAAGAGACCCAGTACTTC CSARFVSLQETQYF TRBV20-1 14 TRBJ2-5 NA NA
TGTGCCAGCAGTACCCCCGGGACTCACTCCTACGAGCAGTACTTC CASSTPGTHSYEQYF TRBV12-3/TRBV12-4 15 TRBJ2-7 NA few
TGTGCCAGCAGCGGACAGGCGGTGCGAGTTGATGAGCAGTTCTTC CASSGQAVRVDEQFF TRBV12-3/TRBV12-4 15 TRBJ2-1 TRBD1 NA
TGTACCAGCAGTTTGCGGAAGGGAAACTCCTACAATGAGCAGTTCTTC CTSSLRKGNSYNEQFF TRBV12-3/TRBV12-4 16 TRBJ2-1 NA once
TGTGCCAGCAGTTTTGTGACGCTTCGTGCGGGCGGCTCCTACAATGAGCAGTTCTTC CASSFVTLRAGGSYNEQFF TRBV6-5 19 TRBJ2-1 NA NA
TGTGCCAGCAGTTTAAGGGGAGATGGGGGGATCAGAGGCTACACCTTC CASSLRGDGGIRGYTF TRBV12-3/TRBV12-4 16 TRBJ1-2 NA few
TGTGCCAGTGGACAGCCTTTGAACACTGAAGCTTTCTTT CASGQPLNTEAFF TRBV12-3/TRBV12-4 13 TRBJ1-1 NA NA
TGTGCCAGCACCCATTCCACTGGACGGGGCGAGCAGTACTTC CASTHSTGRGEQYF TRBV6-5 14 TRBJ2-7 NA few
TGTGCCAGCAGCGGACACAGGGGGCCAGGCTATGGCTACACCTTC CASSGHRGPGYGYTF TRBV7-9 15 TRBJ1-2 TRBD1 NA
TGCAGTGCTAGAGATCAGTGGAGAACTGAAGCTTTCTTT CSARDQWRTEAFF TRBV20-1 13 TRBJ1-1 NA NA
TGCGCCAGCAGCTATTCAGGGGGCGGAGGTAACTATGGCTACACCTTC CASSYSGGGGNYGYTF TRBV5-1 16 TRBJ1-2 TRBD1 few
TGTGCCAGCAGCTTACGACAGAGATACAATGAGCAGTTCTTC CASSLRQRYNEQFF TRBV7-9 14 TRBJ2-1 NA NA
TGCAGCGCACTAGCGGCGCTCTCCTACGAGCAGTACTTC CSALAALSYEQYF TRBV29-1 13 TRBJ2-7 TRBD2 few
TGTGCCAGCAGTCTCAGCCAGGGAAGGAGGGACGAGCAGTACTTC CASSLSQGRRDEQYF TRBV12-3/TRBV12-4 15 TRBJ2-7 NA NA
TGCGCCAGCAGCGCGGGGTCCTCCGGGGGAAACACCATATATTTT CASSAGSSGGNTIYF TRBV5-1 15 TRBJ1-3 NA NA
TGTGCCACCAGTGGGGCTAGCGGGAGAACAGGAGAGACCCAGTACTTC CATSGASGRTGETQYF TRBV24-1 16 TRBJ2-5 TRBD2 NA
TGCGCCAGCAGCCAAGATCCCCTAGCGGGGGATCCACGGTATTTT CASSQDPLAGDPRYF TRBV4-1 15 TRBJ2-3 TRBD2 NA
TGCGCCAGCAGAGTGGGCCCGGAGCAGTTCTTC CASRVGPEQFF TRBV5-1 11 TRBJ2-1 NA NA
TGTGCCAGCAGAGAGGACAGTACTGGGTCACCCCTCCACTTT CASREDSTGSPLHF TRBV27 14 TRBJ1-6 NA NA
TGCGCCAGCAGCCAAGATTCCCCCTCCTCCTACGGGCAGTACTTC CASSQDSPSSYGQYF TRBV4-1 15 TRBJ2-7 NA NA
TGTGCCAGCAGTCCGACGGGACTAGCGGGATCCTACGAGCAGTACTTC CASSPTGLAGSYEQYF TRBV12-3/TRBV12-4 16 TRBJ2-7 TRBD2 many
TGTGCCAGCAGCTTGGCTGGGGCATGGACTGAAGCTTTCTTT CASSLAGAWTEAFF TRBV5-5 14 TRBJ1-1 NA NA
TGTGCCAGCAGTGTTTTCGGGACCCATCAGTTCTTC CASSVFGTHQFF TRBV25-1 12 TRBJ2-1 NA once
TGCGCCAGCAGCTTGATAGGGACGGGCCAAGAGACCCAGTACTTC CASSLIGTGQETQYF TRBV5-1 15 TRBJ2-5 NA NA
TGCAGTGCTGGGACTAGCCAGAGCTCCTACGAGCAGTACTTC CSAGTSQSSYEQYF TRBV20-1 14 TRBJ2-7 TRBD2 NA
TGCAGCGTTGCGGGAATCATCTCCTACGAGCAGTACTTC CSVAGIISYEQYF TRBV29-1 13 TRBJ2-7 NA few
TGTGCCACCATAGCGGGAGTTGGCAATGAGCAGTTCTTC CATIAGVGNEQFF TRBV10-3 13 TRBJ2-1 TRBD2 NA